This TCR beta chain stems from a study of vaccination and CD4 T cells after COVID-19. The Oncomine TCR Beta short-read assay sequenced DNA from cultured CD4+ T cells. MiXCR, run by TCRdb on the PCR reads, gives a single entry per CDR3 protein. The sample holds about 20,000 distinct CDR3 sequences, about 42% seen once. As for this clonotype: What it recognizes is unknown.

Treatment noted: roughly nine-day PBMC culture with coronavirus spike peptide pools or control peptides (ViraFEST assay). T cells were expanded with peptide pools, and expanded clonotypes were identified by TCR sequencing. Healthy recipients of vaccination lacked prior SARS-CoV-2 infection, as evidenced by negative nucleocapsid antibodies both before and after vaccination. PBMC cultures, at 1.5 million to 2.5 million cells per well, received about 9.3 IU/ml IL-2 and 8 to 10 ug/ml peptide pools. The germline gives CDR1 LNHDA, CDR2 SQIVND (reference sequence). The V gene lost 5 bases and the J gene lost 3 bases, with 10 bases spanning the gap. The CDR3 runs to 13 residues.

The chain has TRBV19 and TRBJ2-5, with D maybe TRBD1 (5 bases). The material sequenced was CD4+ T cells from blood, cultured in vitro, taken before SARS-CoV-2 vaccination. This receptor was obtained from a human donor who received a COVID-19 vaccine. The CDR3 sequence is CASSSAREETQYF. Written as DNA, the CDR3 is TGTGCCAGTAGTTCAGCCAGGGAAGAGACCCAGTACTTC.